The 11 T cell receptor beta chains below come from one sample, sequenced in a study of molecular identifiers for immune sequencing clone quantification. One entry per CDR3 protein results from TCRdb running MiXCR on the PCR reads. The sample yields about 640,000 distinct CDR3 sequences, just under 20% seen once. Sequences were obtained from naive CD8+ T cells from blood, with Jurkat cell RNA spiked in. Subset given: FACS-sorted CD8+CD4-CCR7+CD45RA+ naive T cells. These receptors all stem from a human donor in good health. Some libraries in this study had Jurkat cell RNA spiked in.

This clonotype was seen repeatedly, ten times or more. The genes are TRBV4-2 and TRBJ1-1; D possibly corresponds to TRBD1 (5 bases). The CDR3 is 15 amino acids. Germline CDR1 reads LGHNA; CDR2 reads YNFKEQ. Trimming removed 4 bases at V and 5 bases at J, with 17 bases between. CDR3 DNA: TGTGCCAGCAGCCCGGAGGGTAATTGGGGGACTGAAGCTTTCTTT. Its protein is CASSPEGNWGTEAFF.

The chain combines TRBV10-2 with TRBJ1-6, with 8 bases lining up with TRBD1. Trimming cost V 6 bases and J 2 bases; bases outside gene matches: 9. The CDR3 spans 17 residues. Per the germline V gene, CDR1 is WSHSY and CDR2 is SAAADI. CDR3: CASSHGQGGTYNSPLHF. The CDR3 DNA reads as TGCGCCAGCAGCCACGGACAGGGAGGCACCTATAATTCACCCCTCCACTTT.

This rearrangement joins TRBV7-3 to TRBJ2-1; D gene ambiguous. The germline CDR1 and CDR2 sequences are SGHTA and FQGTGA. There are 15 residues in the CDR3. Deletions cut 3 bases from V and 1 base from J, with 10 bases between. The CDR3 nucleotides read TGTGCCAGCAGCTTGGGGATAGGGTCCTACAATGAGCAGTTCTTC. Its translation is CASSLGIGSYNEQFF.

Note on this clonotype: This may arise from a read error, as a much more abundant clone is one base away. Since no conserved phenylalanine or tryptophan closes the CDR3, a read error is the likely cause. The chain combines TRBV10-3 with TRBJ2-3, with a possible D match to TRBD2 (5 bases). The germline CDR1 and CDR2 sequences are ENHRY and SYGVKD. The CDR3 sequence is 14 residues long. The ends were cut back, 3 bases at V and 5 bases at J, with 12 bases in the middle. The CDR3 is CAISDPTRGDTQYS. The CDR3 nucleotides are TGTGCCATCAGTGATCCCACTAGAGGAGATACGCAGTATTCT.

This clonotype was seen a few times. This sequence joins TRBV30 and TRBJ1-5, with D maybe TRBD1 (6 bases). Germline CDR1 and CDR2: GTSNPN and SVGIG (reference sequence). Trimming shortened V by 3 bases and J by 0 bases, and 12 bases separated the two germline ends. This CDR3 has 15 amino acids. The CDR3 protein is CAWSPPDSSNQPQHF. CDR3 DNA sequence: TGTGCCTGGAGCCCCCCGGACAGTAGCAATCAGCCCCAGCATTTT.

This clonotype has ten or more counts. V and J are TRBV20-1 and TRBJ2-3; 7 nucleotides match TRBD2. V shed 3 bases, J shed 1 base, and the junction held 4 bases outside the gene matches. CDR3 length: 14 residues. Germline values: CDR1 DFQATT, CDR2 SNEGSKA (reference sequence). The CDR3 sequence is CSASGAGGTDTQYF. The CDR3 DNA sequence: TGCAGTGCTAGCGGGGCGGGGGGCACAGATACGCAGTATTTT.

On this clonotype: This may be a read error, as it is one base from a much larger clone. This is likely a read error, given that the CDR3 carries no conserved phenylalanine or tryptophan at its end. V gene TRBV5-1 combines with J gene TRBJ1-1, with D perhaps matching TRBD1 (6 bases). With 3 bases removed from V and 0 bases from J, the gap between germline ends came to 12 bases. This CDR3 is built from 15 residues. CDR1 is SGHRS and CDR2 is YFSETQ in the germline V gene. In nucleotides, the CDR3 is TGCGCCAGCAGCTGGATGGGGGGCCTGAACACTGAAGCTTTCCTT. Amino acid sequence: CASSWMGGLNTEAFL.

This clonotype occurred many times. Here the CDR3 DNA reads TGTGCCAGCAGCCAAGCCTATAGTGGCTACACCTTC. Amino acids: CASSQAYSGYTF. The J gene is TRBJ1-2, the V gene TRBV14, with D hard to call. CDR3 length equals 12 residues. With 1 base removed from V and 7 bases from J, the gap between germline ends came to 7 bases. From germline, CDR1 is SGHDN and CDR2 FVKESK.

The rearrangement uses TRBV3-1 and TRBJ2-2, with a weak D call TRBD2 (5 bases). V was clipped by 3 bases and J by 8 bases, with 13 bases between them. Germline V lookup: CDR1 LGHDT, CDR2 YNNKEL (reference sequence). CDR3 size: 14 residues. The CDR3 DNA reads TGTGCCAGCAGCCACGGACTGTTCGTGGGGGAGCTGTTTTTT. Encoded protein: CASSHGLFVGELFF.

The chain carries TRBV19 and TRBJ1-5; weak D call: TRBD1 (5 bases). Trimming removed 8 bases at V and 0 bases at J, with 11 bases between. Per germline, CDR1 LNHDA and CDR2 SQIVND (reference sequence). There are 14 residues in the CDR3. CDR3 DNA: TGTGCCAGTGACAGCAGGGTTAGCAATCAGCCCCAGCATTTT. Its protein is CASDSRVSNQPQHF.

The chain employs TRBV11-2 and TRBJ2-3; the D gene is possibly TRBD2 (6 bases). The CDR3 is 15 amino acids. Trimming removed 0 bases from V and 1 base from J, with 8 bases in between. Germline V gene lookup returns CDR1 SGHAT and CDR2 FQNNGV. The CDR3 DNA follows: TGTGCCAGCAGCTTAGAAGCTAGCGGCACAGATACGCAGTATTTT. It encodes CASSLEASGTDTQYF.